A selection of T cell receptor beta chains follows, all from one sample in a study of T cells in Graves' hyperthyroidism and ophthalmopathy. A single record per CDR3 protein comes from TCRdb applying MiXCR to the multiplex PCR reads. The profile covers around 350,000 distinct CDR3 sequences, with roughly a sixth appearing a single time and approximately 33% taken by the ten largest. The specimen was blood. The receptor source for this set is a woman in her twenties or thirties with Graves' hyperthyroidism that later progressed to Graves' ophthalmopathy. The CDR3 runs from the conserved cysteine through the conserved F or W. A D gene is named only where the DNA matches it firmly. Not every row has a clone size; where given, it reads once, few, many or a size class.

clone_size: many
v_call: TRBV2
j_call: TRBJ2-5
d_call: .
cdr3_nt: TGTGCCAGCAGTGACGGGTTCGTGAGCCTGTACCAAGAGACCCAGTACTTC
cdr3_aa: CASSDGFVSLYQETQYF

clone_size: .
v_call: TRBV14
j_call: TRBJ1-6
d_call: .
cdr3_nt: TGTGCCAGCAGCCAAAGGACAATCCTTCCTAATTCACCCCTCCACTTT
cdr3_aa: CASSQRTILPNSPLHF

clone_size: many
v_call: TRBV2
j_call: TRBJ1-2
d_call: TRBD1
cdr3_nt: TGTGCCAGCAACGTACTTTCTCTAGGAAGGACAGGAGCAAAAACATCTAACTATGGCTACACCTTC
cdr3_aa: CASNVLSLGRTGAKTSNYGYTF

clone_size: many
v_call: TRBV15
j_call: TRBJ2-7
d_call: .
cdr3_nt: TGTGCCACCAGCAGAGAGCCGGCTCCCGGGAGAACCTACGAGCAGTACTTC
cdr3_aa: CATSREPAPGRTYEQYF

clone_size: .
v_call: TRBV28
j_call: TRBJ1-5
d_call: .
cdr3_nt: TGTGCCAGCAGTTACCAGGGATTAGGGGGTAGCAATCAGCCCCAGCATTTT
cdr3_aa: CASSYQGLGGSNQPQHF

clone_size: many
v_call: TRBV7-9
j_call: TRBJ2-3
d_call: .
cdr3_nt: TGTGCCAGCAGCTCCCTTCGACTGTCAACAGATACGCAGTATTTT
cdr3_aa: CASSSLRLSTDTQYF

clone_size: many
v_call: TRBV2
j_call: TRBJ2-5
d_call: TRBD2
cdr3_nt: TGTGCCAGCAGCCCGGGGACTAGCGGGGGACTGTACCAAGAGACCCAGTACTTC
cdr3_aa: CASSPGTSGGLYQETQYF

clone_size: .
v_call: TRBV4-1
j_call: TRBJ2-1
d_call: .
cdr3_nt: TGCGCCAGCAGCCATCCCCTTAGCGGACAAACCTACAATGAGCAGTTCTTC
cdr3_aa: CASSHPLSGQTYNEQFF

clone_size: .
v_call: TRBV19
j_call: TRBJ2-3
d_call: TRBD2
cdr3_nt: TGTGCCAGTACCCCCGCGGGACTAGCGGGACTAGATACGCAGTATTTT
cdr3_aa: CASTPAGLAGLDTQYF

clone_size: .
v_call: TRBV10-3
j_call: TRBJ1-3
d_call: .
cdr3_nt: .
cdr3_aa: CAISAGTGVPGNTIYF